What follows is one TCR beta chain and its context. Its antigen has not been determined. Nothing much larger sits one base from this clone, and base qualities are not available. This CDR3 is also generated by other DNA sequences in the sample. According to the germline V gene, CDR1 reads MNHNS and CDR2 reads SASEGT. V loses 3 bases, J loses 3 bases, and the germline ends lie 13 bases apart. The CDR3, from cysteine to phenylalanine, totals 15 residues. Left in the record is the CDR3 DNA by itself, 45 bases read in frame from the first base. This specimen comes from a study of PD-1 and CTLA-4 blockade in melanoma (dated by TCRdb to the early 2020s). A note on the overall study: The study compared how PD-1 blockade and CTLA-4 blockade affected the melanoma-reactive CD8 T cell response in patients with melanoma.

The library was obtained by the immunoSEQ multiplex PCR assay. Held by TCRdb, this immuneACCESS table contains in-frame sequences only and omits some clones. Under half of the omission traces to an unresolved V gene where checked; the cause of the rest is unknown. This sample holds 32,000 or so clones; 85% to 90% were observed only once. About 8.9% of the sample belongs to the ten largest clones. The clonotype was recovered from a human donor with melanoma. Here the chain combines TRBV6-1 and TRBJ2-3; the D segment cannot be called with confidence. The source was CD8+ T cells from peripheral blood, collected before anti-PD-1 treatment. CDR3 sequence: CASSEWAAGTDTQYF. The nucleotide sequence reads as follows: TGTGCCAGCAGTGAGTGGGCGGCAGGTACAGATACGCAGTATTTT.